Presented here are 17 T cell receptor beta chains from one specimen sequenced in a study of T cells in Graves' hyperthyroidism and ophthalmopathy (dated by TCRdb to between 2019 and 2020). Libraries came from multiplex PCR. The sequencer listed for this sample is Illumina HiSeq 2000. TCR beta CDR3 regions were amplified from RNA transcripts. For the first round of RT-PCR on the TCR CDR3, the HTBI primer set was used together with the Qiagen OneStep RT-PCR kit. In TCRdb, the public reads were trimmed at Q25 with fastp and aligned with MiXCR, with productive beta chains retained. Every distinct CDR3 protein forms one entry, paired with its most common genes and DNA. In all, the sample holds 690,000 or so distinct CDR3 sequences, and around a sixth of those were seen once. The ten largest clonotypes hold over 15% of the sample. The sample consisted of blood. The receptors were sampled from a woman in her 50s with Graves' hyperthyroidism that later progressed to Graves' ophthalmopathy.

This clonotype has a handful of counts. This sequence joins TRBV11-2 and TRBJ1-2, with D perhaps matching TRBD1 (5 bases). CDR3 length: 14 residues. V lost 5 bases and J 5 bases, leaving 15 bases between the germline ends. Germline V lookup: CDR1 SGHAT, CDR2 FQNNGV. CDR3 protein: CASSETGTAYGYTF. CDR3 in DNA: TGTGCCAGCAGCGAGACCGGGACTGCATATGGCTACACCTTC.

The J gene is TRBJ1-2, the V gene TRBV9; no clear D. The CDR3 contains 14 residues. Germline values: CDR1 SGDLS, CDR2 YYNGEE. V lost 0 bases and J 7 bases, leaving 13 bases between the germline ends. The CDR3 sequence: CASSVAEGILGYTF. The CDR3 DNA is TGTGCCAGCAGCGTAGCCGAAGGGATTCTTGGCTACACCTTC.

This clonotype was observed a handful of times. V gene TRBV19 combines with J gene TRBJ1-5; D is ambiguous. Germline assignment: CDR1 LNHDA and CDR2 SQIVND (reference sequence). V lost 4 bases, J lost 6 bases, and 10 bases lay in between. This CDR3 comprises 13 residues. CDR3 in DNA: TGTGCCAGTAGTAACACTGTTATTCAGCCCCAGCATTTT. Translated, it gives CASSNTVIQPQHF.

This clonotype was picked up a small number of times. The chain links TRBV29-1 to TRBJ2-5; D tentatively reads TRBD1 or TRBD2 (5 bases each). CDR1 SQVTM and CDR2 ANQGSEA come from the germline V gene. V was shortened by 0 bases and J by 1 base, with 9 bases between the two germline ends. The CDR3 is 14 amino acids. The chain's CDR3 is CSVEDPGTQETQYF. Written as DNA, the CDR3 is TGCAGCGTTGAAGATCCGGGGACCCAAGAGACCCAGTACTTC.

As to this clonotype: The junction differs from germline at one of its ends, possibly a read error. V usage is TRBV12-3 or TRBV12-4 and J usage is TRBJ2-5, with 9 bases identical to TRBD2. The CDR3 has 17 amino acids. The CDR3 nucleotides read TGTGCCAGCGGTTTAGGGCTGGCGGGGGGGGGGAGGGAGACCCAGTACTTC. Translated: CASGLGLAGGGRETQYF.

The chain carries TRBV6-1 and TRBJ1-2; 9 bases are a match to TRBD1. V shed 6 bases and J 7 bases; nucleotides not matched to a gene: 9. This CDR3 has 14 amino acids. Germline V lookup: CDR1 MNHNS, CDR2 SASEGT. CDR3 in amino acids: CASSPGQGRVGYTF. Written as DNA, the CDR3 is TGTGCCAGCAGCCCCGGACAGGGGCGGGTTGGCTACACCTTC.

This clonotype was seen a handful of times. The genes are TRBV12-3 or TRBV12-4 and TRBJ1-3; D unresolved. The CDR3 consists of 14 residues. V was trimmed by 7 bases and J by 4 bases, leaving 14 bases between them. This chain's CDR3 is CASNPRGRGNTIYF. The CDR3 nucleotides read TGTGCCAGCAACCCCCGGGGTAGAGGAAACACCATATATTTT.

CDR3 sequence (DNA): TGTGCCAGCAGCCCATATCCCCTACAGGGATGGAGTCCAGTGTGGACAGATACGCAGTATTTT. Protein: CASSPYPLQGWSPVWTDTQYF. V usage is TRBV7-2 and J usage is TRBJ2-3; tentative D call: TRBD1 (6 bases). Trimming cost V 5 bases and J 3 bases, with 33 bases left between them. CDR3 length: 21 residues. The germline V gene encodes CDR1 SGHTA and CDR2 FQGNSA.

This clonotype was recorded at least ten times. The chain combines TRBV27 with TRBJ1-2; D might be TRBD1 (5 bases). The germline CDR1 and CDR2 sequences are MNHEY and SMNVEV (reference sequence). Trimming removed 5 bases from V and 2 bases from J, with 9 bases in between. The CDR3 has 13 amino acids. The CDR3 bases are TGTGCCAGCAGTACCCGGGACAACTATGGCTACACCTTC. Translating it yields CASSTRDNYGYTF.

The chain is built from TRBV20-1 and TRBJ1-5; maybe TRBD1 (5 bases). This CDR3 contains 15 residues. Trimming removed 2 bases at V and 0 bases at J, with 11 bases between. The germline V gene has CDR1 DFQATT and CDR2 SNEGSKA (reference sequence). The CDR3 DNA is TGCAGTGCTAGATTCCGGGGGGGTAGCAATCAGCCCCAGCATTTT. It encodes CSARFRGGSNQPQHF.

This chain joins TRBV4-1 and TRBJ2-2; possible D gene TRBD1, 6 bases. The V gene lost 2 bases and the J gene lost 5 bases, with 12 bases spanning the gap. Germline V gene data show CDR1 as MGHRA and CDR2 as YSYEKL. CDR3 length: 15 residues. In DNA, the CDR3 is TGCGCCAGCAGCCAACTTCCAGGGGAAACCGGGGAGCTGTTTTTT. Translation: CASSQLPGETGELFF.

The chain links TRBV12-3 or TRBV12-4 to TRBJ2-2; possible D gene TRBD2, 6 bases. The germline V and J ends were trimmed by 6 bases and 8 bases, with 16 bases remaining between them. CDR3 size: 14 residues. CDR3 in amino acids: CASSKVEGLGELFF. The CDR3 region has the DNA TGTGCCAGCAGCAAGGTGGAGGGGCTAGGGGAGCTGTTTTTT.

This clonotype was detected only a few times. This may arise from a read error, as a much more abundant clone is one base away. The chain employs TRBV27 and TRBJ1-5; 7 bases are shared with TRBD1. Germline V gene data show CDR1 as MNHEY and CDR2 as SMNVEV (reference sequence). The CDR3 totals 14 residues. The CDR3 sequence is CTSSLDRDNQPQHF. CDR3 DNA sequence: TGTACCAGCAGCTTAGACAGGGACAATCAGCCCCAGCATTTT.

The chain has TRBV6-2 or TRBV6-3 and TRBJ2-2, with D possibly being TRBD1 (5 bases). The V gene lost 0 bases and the J gene lost 6 bases, with 11 bases spanning the gap. The germline V gene encodes CDR1 MNHEY and CDR2 SVGEGT. This CDR3 region has 15 residues. In DNA, the CDR3 is TGTGCCAGCAGTTACTCTGCCCAGGGTCCCGGGGAGCTGTTTTTT. This sequence encodes CASSYSAQGPGELFF.

This clonotype has a handful of counts. This chain links TRBV11-2 with TRBJ2-4; D is tentatively TRBD1 or TRBD2 (7 bases each). CDR1 SGHAT and CDR2 FQNNGV come from the germline V gene. Between the trimmed V and J ends, which lost 5 bases and 0 bases, there was a span of 23 bases. The CDR3 loop spans 19 amino acids. CDR3 in amino acids: CASSTGQRGSRIAKNIQYF. CDR3 sequence (DNA): TGTGCCAGCAGCACGGGACAGCGGGGTTCCCGAATAGCCAAAAACATTCAGTACTTC.

The genes are TRBV27 and TRBJ2-7; TRBD1 might be the D (5 bases). The CDR3 length is 14 residues. The germline V gene has CDR1 MNHEY and CDR2 SMNVEV (reference sequence). V was cut by 2 bases and J by 0 bases, with 8 bases left in between. DNA for the CDR3: TGTGCCAGCAGTTTAATCGACAGCTCCTACGAGCAGTACTTC. This translates into CASSLIDSSYEQYF.

This sequence joins TRBV6-1 and TRBJ1-1, with a tentative D call TRBD1 (5 bases). From germline, CDR1 is MNHNS and CDR2 SASEGT. This CDR3 has 12 amino acids. V gave up 10 bases and J gave up 1 base, with 10 bases separating them. The CDR3 loop is CAIQTANTEAFF. The CDR3 DNA sequence: TGTGCCATCCAGACAGCGAACACTGAAGCTTTCTTT.